This TCR beta chain was captured in a study of Graves' ophthalmopathy and Graves' hyperthyroidism. Study-level findings and limits: Blood shared most expanded thyroid clonotypes above 0.001 frequency. Progression of ophthalmopathy was predicted by the model with roughly 68% sensitivity and just over 72% specificity.

This clonotype was detected ten times or more. Antigen unknown. Amplified TCR beta CDR3 regions were obtained using RNA transcripts as template. First-round RT-PCR with HTBI primers preceded a second-round multiplex PCR. TCRdb recomputed calls from the multiplex PCR reads with MiXCR, one row per CDR3 protein. Altogether fewer than 600,000 distinct CDR3 sequences are present, roughly 14% being singletons, with the ten largest covering about a tenth. J lost 4 bases, V lost 1 base, and 8 bases had no gene match. CDR1 and CDR2 (germline): SGHVS, FQNEAQ. The CDR3 spans 16 residues. This clonotype was obtained from a woman in her thirties with Graves' ophthalmopathy. The chain employs TRBV7-8 and TRBJ1-1; the match to TRBD1 covers 8 bases. The sample was blood. The CDR3 is CASSLGEGTGLTEAFF. DNA for the CDR3: TGTGCCAGCAGCTTAGGGGAGGGGACAGGCCTCACTGAAGCTTTCTTT.